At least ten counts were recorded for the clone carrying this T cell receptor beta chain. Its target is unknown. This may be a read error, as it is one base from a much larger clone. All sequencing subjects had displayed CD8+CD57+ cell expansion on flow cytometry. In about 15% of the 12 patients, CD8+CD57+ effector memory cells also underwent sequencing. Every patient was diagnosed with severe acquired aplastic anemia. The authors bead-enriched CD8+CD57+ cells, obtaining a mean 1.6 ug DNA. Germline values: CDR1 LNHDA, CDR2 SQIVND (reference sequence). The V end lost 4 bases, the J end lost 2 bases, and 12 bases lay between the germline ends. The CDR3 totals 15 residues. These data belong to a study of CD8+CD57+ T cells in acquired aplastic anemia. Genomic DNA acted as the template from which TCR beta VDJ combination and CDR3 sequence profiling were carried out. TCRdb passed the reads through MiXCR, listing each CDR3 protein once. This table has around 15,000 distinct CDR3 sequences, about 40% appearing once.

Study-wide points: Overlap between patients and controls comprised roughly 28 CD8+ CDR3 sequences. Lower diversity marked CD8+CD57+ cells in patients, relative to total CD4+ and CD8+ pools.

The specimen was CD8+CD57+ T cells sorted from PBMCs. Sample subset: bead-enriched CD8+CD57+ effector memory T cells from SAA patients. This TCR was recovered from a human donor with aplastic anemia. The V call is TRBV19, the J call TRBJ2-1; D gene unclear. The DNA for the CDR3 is TGTGCCAGTAGTACGCACAGCCGCACCTACAATGAGCAGTTCTTC. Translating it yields CASSTHSRTYNEQFF.